The present TCR beta chain was sequenced within a study of breast tumors, draining lymph nodes, adjacent tissues. TCRdb independently ran MiXCR on the multiplex PCR reads; one entry per CDR3 protein. Here the sample spans about 140,000 distinct CDR3 sequences, about 30% being singletons. The lymph nodes were axillary draining lymph nodes from breast cancer patients. Ten or more counts support this clonotype. The antigen is undetermined. General study findings and limits: Data fit most tumor T cells coming from lymph node, expanding in tumor. Tumor repertoires ranked between lymph nodes and nontumor tissue in diversity, with V and J gene preferences.

With 0 bases removed from V and 5 bases from J, the gap between germline ends came to 13 bases. Germline V gives CDR1 MGHRA, CDR2 YSYEKL. The CDR3 covers 15 residues. The sample comprised axillary lymph node tissue. This chain joins TRBV4-1 and TRBJ2-5; no reliable D call. This TCR was recovered from a female donor with breast cancer. Some clones in this sample may be carry-over from other donors' samples. CDR3 protein: CASSQDLGLRETQYF. CDR3 DNA: TGCGCCAGCAGCCAAGATCTTGGCCTACGGGAGACCCAGTACTTC.